Reported below is one T cell receptor (beta chain). Its specific antigen is unknown. No base quality information exists; no much larger clone differs at one position. The data belong to a study of shared T cell receptors in the human thymus (dated by TCRdb to about 2021). Turning to the overall study: The study examined how self-reactive, shared T-cell receptor alpha chains are generated in the human thymus.

Libraries were prepared through the immunoSEQ multiplex PCR assay. TCRdb stores this immuneACCESS table with in-frame sequences only. Part of the clones is absent; in the studies checked, under half of the shortfall reflects unresolved V genes, and no reason is known for the rest. The table for this sample lists some 400,000 clones; around 93% of them were counted only once. Together, the top ten hold 0.02% of the sample. From cysteine to phenylalanine, the CDR3 is 13 amino acids long. The read is trimmed to its CDR3 DNA, 39 bases read in frame from base 1. Via the germline V gene, CDR1 is MDHEN and CDR2 SYDVKM.

The sample consisted of thymocytes. The clonotype comes from a human donor. The chain links TRBV28 with TRBJ2-1, with 13 bases aligning to TRBD2. The CDR3 protein sequence reads: CAIRTSGGNEQFF. The nucleotide sequence is TGTGCGATTAGGACTAGCGGGGGCAATGAGCAGTTCTTC.